This is a list of T cell receptor beta chains from one sample in a study of blood T cell repertoires in COVID-19. Data came from immunoSEQ multiplex PCR; TCRdb stores just in-frame clones and leaves some out. The repertoire consists of around 310,000 clones, with roughly 86% occurring once and the leading ten covering more than 9%. What was sequenced was PBMCs or T cells enriched from blood (not recorded which). The receptors come from a young woman who had recovered from COVID-19. The CDR3 runs from the conserved cysteine through the conserved F or W. The order of the fields is J gene, D gene, V gene, clone size, CDR3 DNA, CDR3 protein. D genes are given only for firm matches. Expanded clones get a size class; other rows say once, few or many, or leave the size out.

j_gene: TRBJ1-3
d_gene: .
v_gene: TRBV9
abundance: .
CDR3nt: TGTGCCAGCAGCGCCCTTCAGGGGGGAAACACCATATATTTT
CDR3aa: CASSALQGGNTIYF

j_gene: TRBJ2-1
d_gene: .
v_gene: TRBV9
abundance: .
CDR3nt: TGTGCCAGCAGCGTTTCTAGCGTCCACAATGAGCAGTTCTTC
CDR3aa: CASSVSSVHNEQFF

j_gene: TRBJ2-3
d_gene: .
v_gene: TRBV4-3
abundance: few
CDR3nt: TGCGCCAGCAGCCAAGATCCGGGAGCCGCAGATACGCAGTATTTT
CDR3aa: CASSQDPGAADTQYF

j_gene: TRBJ1-6
d_gene: .
v_gene: TRBV10-3
abundance: once
CDR3nt: TGTGCCATCAGTGAGTCGATTTTCCAGGGGTCCTATAATTCACCCCTCCACTTT
CDR3aa: CAISESIFQGSYNSPLHF

j_gene: TRBJ1-5
d_gene: .
v_gene: TRBV5-1
abundance: .
CDR3nt: TGCGCCAGCAGCTTGGATTCTGATCAGCCCCAGCATTTT
CDR3aa: CASSLDSDQPQHF

j_gene: TRBJ2-7
d_gene: .
v_gene: TRBV15
abundance: .
CDR3nt: TGTGCCACCAGCAGAGATCTCGTTGAGCCCGAGCAGTACTTC
CDR3aa: CATSRDLVEPEQYF

j_gene: TRBJ2-5
d_gene: TRBD2
v_gene: TRBV10-3
abundance: .
CDR3nt: TGTGCCATCAGTGGGACTAGCGGGGCCGGTTTCGTTGAGACCCAGTACTTC
CDR3aa: CAISGTSGAGFVETQYF

j_gene: TRBJ2-6
d_gene: .
v_gene: TRBV6-5
abundance: .
CDR3nt: TGTGCCAGCAGATTTTCCCTCGGGGCCAACGTCCTGACTTTC
CDR3aa: CASRFSLGANVLTF

j_gene: TRBJ1-1
d_gene: .
v_gene: TRBV28
abundance: .
CDR3nt: TGTGCCAGCAGTTGGGCGGGCCCGGGCACTGAAGCTTTCTTT
CDR3aa: CASSWAGPGTEAFF

j_gene: TRBJ2-5
d_gene: .
v_gene: TRBV4-1
abundance: .
CDR3nt: TGCGCCAGCAGCCAAGGGGGGCCAGGAGGAGAGACCCAGTACTTC
CDR3aa: CASSQGGPGGETQYF

j_gene: TRBJ1-2
d_gene: TRBD1
v_gene: TRBV12-3/TRBV12-4
abundance: once
CDR3nt: TGTGCCACCGCCGGGACAGGGAAATATGGCTACACCTTC
CDR3aa: CATAGTGKYGYTF

j_gene: TRBJ2-3
d_gene: TRBD2
v_gene: TRBV3-1/TRBV3-2
abundance: once
CDR3nt: TGTGCCAGCAGCCAACCGGGACTAGTTATCTCAGATACGCAGTATTTT
CDR3aa: CASSQPGLVISDTQYF

j_gene: TRBJ2-6
d_gene: TRBD2
v_gene: TRBV2
abundance: .
CDR3nt: TGTGCCAGCAGTGCCGGACTAGCGGGATTTTCTGGGGCCAACGTCCTGACTTTC
CDR3aa: CASSAGLAGFSGANVLTF

j_gene: TRBJ1-6
d_gene: .
v_gene: TRBV6-5
abundance: .
CDR3nt: TGTGCCAGCAGTTACTCACTGCAAACAGGGAATTCACCCCTCCACTTT
CDR3aa: CASSYSLQTGNSPLHF

j_gene: TRBJ1-5
d_gene: .
v_gene: TRBV2
abundance: .
CDR3nt: TGTGCCAGCAGTGTTTCAGGGAGGCAGCCCCAGCATTTT
CDR3aa: CASSVSGRQPQHF

j_gene: TRBJ1-1
d_gene: .
v_gene: TRBV7-9
abundance: .
CDR3nt: TGTGCCAGCAGCTTCCAGGGTATGAACACTGAAGCTTTCTTT
CDR3aa: CASSFQGMNTEAFF

j_gene: TRBJ2-7
d_gene: TRBD2
v_gene: TRBV15
abundance: .
CDR3nt: TGTGCCACCAGCAGAGTCCCAGCGGGGTCCTACGAGCAGTACTTC
CDR3aa: CATSRVPAGSYEQYF

j_gene: TRBJ2-3
d_gene: .
v_gene: TRBV5-1
abundance: .
CDR3nt: TGCGCCATCGACCCATACCAGGGGACCGGGCAGTATTTT
CDR3aa: CAIDPYQGTGQYF

j_gene: TRBJ2-5
d_gene: .
v_gene: TRBV19
abundance: .
CDR3nt: TGTGCCAGTAGACCGTCGGGGACATACGAGGAAGAGACCCAGTACTTC
CDR3aa: CASRPSGTYEEETQYF

j_gene: TRBJ2-5
d_gene: TRBD1
v_gene: TRBV19
abundance: .
CDR3nt: TGTGCCAGTAGTATTACGGGACAGGGTGATTCTCGACAGACCCAGTACTTC
CDR3aa: CASSITGQGDSRQTQYF

j_gene: TRBJ2-3
d_gene: .
v_gene: TRBV7-2
abundance: .
CDR3nt: TGTGCCAGCAGCTTAAGGGCAGGGATACTGGATACGCAGTATTTT
CDR3aa: CASSLRAGILDTQYF

j_gene: TRBJ2-5
d_gene: TRBD1
v_gene: TRBV10-3
abundance: .
CDR3nt: TGTGCCATCAGAGGACAGGGGCGAGGAGAGACCCAGTACTTC
CDR3aa: CAIRGQGRGETQYF

j_gene: TRBJ1-2
d_gene: .
v_gene: TRBV28
abundance: few
CDR3nt: TGTGCCAGCAGTTTACCCACAGGGTTTTTTGGCTACACCTTC
CDR3aa: CASSLPTGFFGYTF

j_gene: TRBJ2-7
d_gene: TRBD2
v_gene: TRBV24-1
abundance: .
CDR3nt: TGTGCCACCAGTGTATCCGGGGGCGGCTCAGGACTAGCGGGAGAGTTCGACTACGAGCAGTACTTC
CDR3aa: CATSVSGGGSGLAGEFDYEQYF

j_gene: TRBJ1-1
d_gene: .
v_gene: TRBV10-3
abundance: few
CDR3nt: TGTGCCATGGGGGAAGGGGGTTGGAACACTGAAGCTTTCTTT
CDR3aa: CAMGEGGWNTEAFF

j_gene: TRBJ2-3
d_gene: TRBD2
v_gene: TRBV28
abundance: once
CDR3nt: TGTGCCAGCAGTAGGTGGGGGACTAGCGGGCGATTCACAGATACGCAGTATTTT
CDR3aa: CASSRWGTSGRFTDTQYF

j_gene: TRBJ1-3
d_gene: .
v_gene: TRBV6-5
abundance: .
CDR3nt: TGTGCCAGCAGTCTAGGTTTCGGGGTCGGAAACACCATATATTTT
CDR3aa: CASSLGFGVGNTIYF

j_gene: TRBJ1-1
d_gene: TRBD1
v_gene: TRBV7-9
abundance: .
CDR3nt: TGTGCCAGCTTCGGACAGGCAAAGCGTGAAGCTTTCTTT
CDR3aa: CASFGQAKREAFF

j_gene: TRBJ2-3
d_gene: .
v_gene: TRBV30
abundance: .
CDR3nt: TGTGCCCGGGTTATAAACACAGATACGCAGTATTTT
CDR3aa: CARVINTDTQYF

j_gene: TRBJ2-1
d_gene: TRBD2
v_gene: TRBV11-3
abundance: .
CDR3nt: TGTGCCAGCAGCTTAGGGCTAGCGGTATACAATGAGCAGTTCTTC
CDR3aa: CASSLGLAVYNEQFF

j_gene: TRBJ2-5
d_gene: .
v_gene: TRBV6-5
abundance: .
CDR3nt: TGTGCCAGCAGTACCAGAAATTCTCAAGAGACCCAGTACTTC
CDR3aa: CASSTRNSQETQYF

j_gene: TRBJ2-7
d_gene: TRBD2
v_gene: TRBV10-3
abundance: .
CDR3nt: TGTGCCATCAGGACTAGCGGGAGATTGGGTTCCTACGAGCAGTACTTC
CDR3aa: CAIRTSGRLGSYEQYF

j_gene: TRBJ1-1
d_gene: .
v_gene: TRBV19
abundance: once
CDR3nt: TGTGCCAGTAGTATCAGGAACACTGAAGCTTTCTTT
CDR3aa: CASSIRNTEAFF

j_gene: TRBJ2-2
d_gene: .
v_gene: TRBV12-3/TRBV12-4
abundance: .
CDR3nt: TGTGCCAGCAGAGCCACGAACACCGGGGAGCTGTTTTTT
CDR3aa: CASRATNTGELFF

j_gene: TRBJ2-5
d_gene: TRBD1
v_gene: TRBV11-2
abundance: .
CDR3nt: TGTGCCAGCAGCTCGGGGGACAGGGGTTGGCAAGAGACCCAGTACTTC
CDR3aa: CASSSGDRGWQETQYF

j_gene: TRBJ1-1
d_gene: .
v_gene: TRBV21-1
abundance: .
CDR3nt: TGTGCCAGCAGCAAAGGGGCAGCATCCTTTGGCACTGAAGCTTTCTTT
CDR3aa: CASSKGAASFGTEAFF

j_gene: TRBJ2-2
d_gene: .
v_gene: TRBV4-2
abundance: .
CDR3nt: TGTGCCAGCAGCCACCCGGCGGGGAGTGGTGCCGGGGAGCTGTTTTTT
CDR3aa: CASSHPAGSGAGELFF

j_gene: TRBJ2-7
d_gene: TRBD2
v_gene: TRBV7-2
abundance: .
CDR3nt: TGTGCCAGCAGCTTAGCCGGACTAGCGGACTACGAGCAGTACTTC
CDR3aa: CASSLAGLADYEQYF

j_gene: TRBJ2-7
d_gene: .
v_gene: TRBV3-1/TRBV3-2
abundance: once
CDR3nt: TGTGCCAGCAGCCAAGGGGAGGCTTACTACGAGCAGTACTTC
CDR3aa: CASSQGEAYYEQYF

j_gene: TRBJ1-6
d_gene: .
v_gene: TRBV3-1/TRBV3-2
abundance: .
CDR3nt: TGTGCCAGCAGCCCCCGACCAGGAAATTCACCCCTCCACTTT
CDR3aa: CASSPRPGNSPLHF

j_gene: TRBJ2-7
d_gene: .
v_gene: TRBV5-6
abundance: .
CDR3nt: TGTGCCAGCAGTTATGAAGTGGCGGTGATCTACGAGCAGTACTTC
CDR3aa: CASSYEVAVIYEQYF

j_gene: TRBJ1-2
d_gene: .
v_gene: TRBV11-3
abundance: .
CDR3nt: TGTGCCAGCAGCTTCCCCGGGGGAGATGGCTACACCTTC
CDR3aa: CASSFPGGDGYTF

j_gene: TRBJ2-5
d_gene: .
v_gene: TRBV7-2
abundance: .
CDR3nt: TGTGCCAGCAGCTTAAACAGCCGCCAAGAGACCCAGTACTTC
CDR3aa: CASSLNSRQETQYF

j_gene: TRBJ2-1
d_gene: .
v_gene: TRBV3-1/TRBV3-2
abundance: .
CDR3nt: TGTGCCAGCAGCCAACGCCCTTTGACGGGGATTTACAATGAGCAGTTCTTC
CDR3aa: CASSQRPLTGIYNEQFF

j_gene: TRBJ1-5
d_gene: .
v_gene: TRBV30
abundance: .
CDR3nt: TGTGCCTGGAGTGTAAATGGGGGGAGTTGGCCCCAGCATTTT
CDR3aa: CAWSVNGGSWPQHF

j_gene: TRBJ2-7
d_gene: .
v_gene: TRBV6-5
abundance: once
CDR3nt: TGTGCCAGCAGGCCCGAACCTGACGGAGGCTACGAGCAGTACTTC
CDR3aa: CASRPEPDGGYEQYF

j_gene: TRBJ1-5
d_gene: TRBD1
v_gene: TRBV30
abundance: .
CDR3nt: TGTGCCTGGAGTGACTGGACAGGGACGGCTCAGCCCCAGCATTTT
CDR3aa: CAWSDWTGTAQPQHF

j_gene: TRBJ1-2
d_gene: .
v_gene: TRBV19
abundance: .
CDR3nt: TGTGCCAGTAAGGAGCAAACATTTGGCTACACCTTC
CDR3aa: CASKEQTFGYTF

j_gene: TRBJ1-2
d_gene: TRBD1
v_gene: TRBV5-1
abundance: .
CDR3nt: TGCGCCAGCACCCTCGGACAGGGCGGCTATGGCTACACCTTC
CDR3aa: CASTLGQGGYGYTF

j_gene: TRBJ1-2
d_gene: .
v_gene: TRBV4-1
abundance: .
CDR3nt: TGCGCCAGCAGCCAAGTGAGGGGCACGATCTCGGCGGGGGATGGCTACACCTTC
CDR3aa: CASSQVRGTISAGDGYTF